These 27 T cell receptor beta chains were sequenced from one sample in a study of spatial heterogeneity in lung cancer. Notes on the study in general: In tumors, expanded intratumoral alpha and beta TCR counts tracked mutation counts.

TCRdb re-called the 5' RACE reads through MiXCR, storing one row per CDR3 protein. The table lists 20,000 to 25,000 distinct CDR3 sequences, over 7.5% of them singletons, with about 7.7% in the top ten. Time point of the sample: sample taken at primary tumor resection. The antigens of these receptors remain unknown. Sequenced material: lung tumor tissue, taken at surgery. These receptors all stem from a male donor with early-stage non-small cell lung cancer.

This clonotype was observed a few times. J is TRBJ2-3 and V is TRBV9; TRBD2 agrees at 7 bases. CDR1 SGDLS and CDR2 YYNGEE come from the germline V gene. This CDR3 has 16 residues. V lost 1 base and J lost 2; bases outside the gene matches: 7. CDR3 protein: CASSVSGTTNTDTQYF. CDR3 bases: TGTGCCAGCAGCGTAAGCGGGACGACGAACACAGATACGCAGTATTTT.

The chain carries TRBV20-1 and TRBJ2-5, with 9 bases lining up with TRBD1. Germline V lookup: CDR1 DFQATT, CDR2 SNEGSKA (reference sequence). The CDR3 is 15 residues long. V lost 4 bases, J lost 5 bases, and 11 bases stayed unmatched. The CDR3 here is CSATPRDRVGETQYF. The CDR3 coding sequence is TGCAGTGCTACGCCGAGGGACAGGGTAGGGGAGACCCAGTACTTC.

The V gene is TRBV5-8, the J gene TRBJ2-7; 11 positions match TRBD1. The V and J ends lost 5 bases and 2 bases, in that order; junction bases with no gene match: 15. This CDR3 is 18 amino acids long. Per germline, CDR1 SGHTS and CDR2 YDEGEE. CDR3 loop: CASRDLGQGVRTTYEQYF. In DNA form, the CDR3 reads TGTGCCAGCAGAGACCTGGGACAGGGGGTAAGGACAACCTACGAGCAGTACTTC.

The chain links TRBV5-1 to TRBJ2-7; a possible D gene is TRBD1 (6 bases). V lost 3 bases, J lost 2 bases, and 12 bases lay in between. This CDR3 has 14 residues. Germline CDR1 and CDR2: SGHRS and YFSETQ. The CDR3 spells CASSYLTGTYEQYF. The DNA of the CDR3 is TGCGCCAGCAGCTACTTGACAGGAACCTACGAGCAGTACTTC.

In regard to this clonotype: Given a much more abundant clone one base away, this may be a read error. The rearrangement links TRBV7-2 to TRBJ2-1; D uncertain. Per the germline V gene, CDR1 is SGHTA and CDR2 is FQGNSA. The CDR3 is made up of 14 amino acids. The CDR3: CVSLDWARSGEQFF. Here the CDR3 DNA reads TGTGTCAGCCTAGACTGGGCCCGCTCGGGTGAGCAGTTCTTC.

This clonotype was counted many times. The gene calls are TRBV12-3 or TRBV12-4 and TRBJ2-5, with 7 bases aligning to TRBD2. V gave up 3 bases and J gave up 4 bases; unmatched junction bases: 5. The CDR3 loop spans 14 amino acids. The CDR3 nucleotides are TGTGCCAGCAGTTTCGGTCCGGGGGGAGAGACCCAGTACTTC. Its translation: CASSFGPGGETQYF.

This clonotype rates as medium-sized (0.01 to 0.1%). The V call is TRBV5-1, the J call TRBJ2-1; the D is unclear. CDR1 and CDR2 from the germline V gene are SGHRS and YFSETQ. V was trimmed by 1 base and J by 8 bases, leaving 16 bases between them. The CDR3 extends over 15 amino acids. The CDR3 region has the DNA TGCGCCAGCAGCTTGTCCGACCCTGGGCTCCATGAGCAGTTCTTC. Its protein is CASSLSDPGLHEQFF.

The sample holds many counts of this clonotype. The genes are TRBV27 and TRBJ2-7, with 11 bases that match TRBD1. The CDR3 sequence is 15 residues long. V shed 6 bases and J 4 bases; nucleotides not matched to a gene: 8. Germline assignment: CDR1 MNHEY and CDR2 SMNVEV (reference sequence). In DNA form, the CDR3 reads TGTGCCAGCAGACGGGGACAGGGGGGTTGGTACGAGCAGTACTTC. Protein sequence: CASRRGQGGWYEQYF.

This clonotype has a handful of counts. This chain connects TRBV7-3 to TRBJ2-3; no clear D gene. The CDR3 length is 14 residues. CDR1 is SGHTA and CDR2 is FQGTGA in the germline V gene. The V and J ends lost 5 bases and 0 bases respectively, with 9 bases between them. The CDR3 DNA reads as TGTGCCAGCAGCCCCGGACGGAGCACAGATACGCAGTATTTT. Translating it yields CASSPGRSTDTQYF. The whole variable domain, remainder taken from reference TRBV7-3 and TRBJ2-3, is GAGVSQTPSNKVTEKGKYVELRCDPISGHTALYWYRQSLGQGPEFLIYFQGTGAADDSGLPNDRFFAVRPEGSVSTLKIQRTERGDSAVYLCASSPGRSTDTQYFGPGTRLTVL.

Many counts were recorded for this clonotype. The rearrangement uses TRBV7-2 and TRBJ2-4; D remains unclear. The germline CDR1 and CDR2 sequences are SGHTA and FQGNSA. V was cut by 2 bases and J by 5 bases, with 10 bases left in between. CDR3 length: 14 residues. CDR3 DNA: TGTGCCAGCAGCTTACAAGCGTCAGAAAACATTCAGTACTTC. Translating it yields CASSLQASENIQYF. The full variable domain, its missing parts supplied by reference TRBV7-2 and TRBJ2-4, is GAGVSQSPSNKVTEKGKDVELRCDPISGHTALYWYRQSLGQGLEFLIYFQGNSAPDKSGLPSDRFSAERTGGSVSTLTIQRTQQEDSAVYLCASSLQASENIQYFGAGTRLSVL.

In the case of this clonotype: A clone one base away is much larger, so this may be a read error. No conserved phenylalanine or tryptophan is present at the end of the CDR3, so a read error is the likely explanation. The CDR3: CASRASGLAGRPTQYL. Here the CDR3 DNA reads TGTGCCAGCAGGGCCTCCGGACTAGCGGGGAGGCCTACGCAGTATCTT. V and J are TRBV6-2 or TRBV6-3 and TRBJ2-3, with 12 positions matching TRBD2. The CDR3 contains 16 residues. Trimming at V came to 6 bases and at J to 8 bases, leaving 12 bases not matched to a gene. In germline, CDR1 is MNHEY, CDR2 SVGEGT.

This clonotype appeared many times. This chain joins TRBV28 and TRBJ1-1, with D perhaps matching TRBD1 (5 bases). V lost 3 bases to trimming and J lost 1 base, with 6 bases between them. Germline CDR1 MDHEN, CDR2 SYDVKM. CDR3 length equals 13 residues. CDR3 coding DNA: TGTGCCAGCAGTTTGGGGCGGAACACTGAAGCTTTCTTT. Its translation: CASSLGRNTEAFF.

In this sample, this clonotype turned up many times. This chain uses TRBV20-1 with TRBJ1-3; D is unclear. Germline V lookup: CDR1 DFQATT, CDR2 SNEGSKA (reference sequence). The ends were cut back, 0 bases at V and 4 bases at J, with 1 base in the middle. The CDR3 sequence is 11 residues long. The DNA of the CDR3 is TGCAGTGCTAGAGAGGGAAACACCATATATTTT. Protein: CSAREGNTIYF.

V gene TRBV18 combines with J gene TRBJ2-2; tentative D call: TRBD2 (5 bases). Germline loops: CDR1 KGHSH, CDR2 LQKENI. The CDR3 runs to 13 residues. V was clipped by 3 bases and J by 4 bases, with 6 bases between them. CDR3 loop: CASSPGSTGELFF. The CDR3 coding sequence is TGTGCCAGCTCACCGGGGAGCACCGGGGAGCTGTTTTTT.

There are many counts of this clonotype. DNA of the CDR3: TGTGCCAGCAGCGGATCATGGGGGGGAGATACGCAGTATTTT. Translating gives CASSGSWGGDTQYF. The chain links TRBV13 to TRBJ2-3; 7 bases line up with TRBD2. Germline trimming cut 5 bases from V and 5 bases from J; bases unmatched to any gene: 7. This CDR3 is built from 14 residues. Germline V lookup: CDR1 PRHDT, CDR2 FYEKMQ (reference sequence).

The sample holds a few counts of this clonotype. V is TRBV5-6 and J is TRBJ2-4; perhaps D is TRBD1 or TRBD2 (6 bases each). V lost 0 bases to trimming and J lost 2 bases, with 21 bases between them. CDR1 SGHDT and CDR2 YYEEEE come from the germline V gene. The length of the CDR3 is 19 residues. The DNA for the CDR3 is TGTGCCAGCAGCTTGGTTGGCGGTGGCGACAGGACTACCAAAAACATTCAGTACTTC. Protein product: CASSLVGGGDRTTKNIQYF. Drawing the rest from reference TRBV5-6 and TRBJ2-4, the complete variable domain is DAGVTQSPTHLIKTRGQQVTLRCSPKSGHDTVSWYQQALGQGPQFIFQYYEEEERQRGNFPDRFSGHQFPNYSSELNVNALLLGDSALYLCASSLVGGGDRTTKNIQYFGAGTRLSVL.

This clonotype was seen ten or more times. The gene calls are TRBV5-1 and TRBJ2-5; D is unresolved. Trimming cost V 3 bases and J 1 base, with 1 base left between them. The CDR3 loop spans 11 amino acids. CDR1 is SGHRS and CDR2 is YFSETQ in the germline V gene. CDR3 protein: CASSSQETQYF. DNA of the CDR3: TGCGCCAGCAGCTCCCAAGAGACCCAGTACTTC.

In this sample, this clonotype turned up many times. V is TRBV19 and J is TRBJ1-5; D gene ambiguous. This CDR3 region has 15 residues. V lost 5 bases to trimming and J lost 2 bases, with 13 bases between them. CDR1 LNHDA and CDR2 SQIVND come from the germline V gene (reference sequence). DNA of the CDR3: TGTGCCAGTAGTCGGAGGGTCTTAGGCAATCAGCCCCAGCATTTT. It yields the protein CASSRRVLGNQPQHF. The full variable domain, rest sourced from reference TRBV19 and TRBJ1-5, is DGGITQSPKYLFRKEGQNVTLSCEQNLNHDAMYWYRQDPGQGLRLIYYSQIVNDFQKGDIAEGYSVSREKKESFPLTVTSAQKNPTAFYLCASSRRVLGNQPQHFGDGTRLSIL.

This clonotype occurred many times. The chain is built from TRBV5-4 and TRBJ2-7; 10 bases are a match to TRBD1. CDR3 size: 16 residues. With V trimmed by 0 bases and J by 5 bases, 8 bases remained unmatched. Per germline, CDR1 SGHNT and CDR2 YYREEE (reference sequence). The CDR3: CASSLGMGQGFNEQYF. The CDR3 region has the DNA TGTGCCAGCAGCTTGGGGATGGGACAGGGGTTCAACGAGCAGTACTTC.

This clonotype was picked up a small number of times. This chain links TRBV5-1 with TRBJ1-6, with TRBD1 matching 10 bases. The CDR3 spans 17 residues. Per the germline V gene, CDR1 is SGHRS and CDR2 is YFSETQ. Trimming removed 2 bases from V and 10 bases from J; junction bases left unmatched: 12. The CDR3 spells CASSLSGQGLISSPLHF. The CDR3 bases are TGCGCCAGCAGCTTATCGGGACAGGGGCTTATATCCTCACCCCTCCACTTT. The whole variable domain, remainder taken from reference TRBV5-1 and TRBJ1-6, is KAGVTQTPRYLIKTRGQQVTLSCSPISGHRSVSWYQQTPGQGLQFLFEYFSETQRNKGNFPGRFSGRQFSNSRSEMNVSTLELGDSALYLCASSLSGQGLISSPLHFGNGTRLTVT.

This clonotype is termed medium-sized. This rearrangement joins TRBV7-9 to TRBJ2-5, with a tentative D call TRBD1 (8 bases). Germline CDR1 reads SEHNR; CDR2 reads FQNEAQ (reference sequence). The CDR3 runs 16 residues. The V end lost 7 bases, the J end lost 4 bases, and 22 bases lay between the germline ends. The CDR3 nucleotides are TGTGCCAGCAACTTGCCCTCGACAGGGGAGGGAGAGACCCAGTACTTC. Protein: CASNLPSTGEGETQYF.

This clonotype was detected ten times or more. J is TRBJ2-4 and V is TRBV20-1, with a possible D match to TRBD2 (5 bases). The germline CDR1 and CDR2 sequences are DFQATT and SNEGSKA (reference sequence). The CDR3 is made up of 11 amino acids. Trimming removed 6 bases from V and 8 bases from J, with 11 bases in between. For the CDR3, the DNA is TGCAGTGCCCCGCGGGTTGACATTCAGTACTTC. Translated: CSAPRVDIQYF.

This clonotype has ten or more counts. This chain connects TRBV10-3 to TRBJ2-5, with TRBD1 as a possible D gene (5 bases). V gave up 2 bases and J gave up 5 bases, with 9 bases separating them. Germline lookup yields CDR1 ENHRY and CDR2 SYGVKD. The CDR3 extends over 13 amino acids. The CDR3 region has the DNA TGTGCCATCAGTGAGCCCTGGGGCGAGACCCAGTACTTC. This gives the protein CAISEPWGETQYF.

This clonotype was observed at least ten times. V and J are TRBV28 and TRBJ2-7; tentative D call: TRBD2 (6 bases). Germline V lookup: CDR1 MDHEN, CDR2 SYDVKM. V lost 3 bases and J 0 bases, leaving 9 bases between the germline ends. The CDR3 loop spans 14 amino acids. CDR3 coding DNA: TGTGCCAGCAGTTTCCCGGGGGTCTCCTACGAGCAGTACTTC. This encodes CASSFPGVSYEQYF.

This clonotype was counted many times. The chain is built from TRBV7-2 and TRBJ2-1; TRBD2 might be the D (6 bases). The germline V gene has CDR1 SGHTA and CDR2 FQGNSA. Trimming took off 1 base at V and 0 bases at J, with 16 bases between the two ends. The CDR3 length is 18 residues. The CDR3 loop is CASSLVRGAISSYNEQFF. The CDR3 DNA follows: TGTGCCAGCAGCTTAGTTCGCGGGGCCATAAGCTCCTACAATGAGCAGTTCTTC.

This clonotype came up many times. The chain joins TRBV7-8 to TRBJ1-1; D is uncertain. The CDR3 runs to 14 residues. CDR1 SGHVS and CDR2 FQNEAQ come from the germline V gene. V lost 3 bases to trimming and J lost 6 bases, with 14 bases between them. In DNA, the CDR3 is TGTGCCAGCAGCTTCCAGGAGGCGGACGCTGAAGCTTTCTTT. It codes for CASSFQEADAEAFF.

This clonotype has at least ten counts. The DNA for the CDR3 is TGTGCCAGCAGCTTAGGTTTGCGGCGGGGAGATACGCAGTATTTT. This codes for CASSLGLRRGDTQYF. The chain is built from TRBV7-2 and TRBJ2-3; D possibly corresponds to TRBD2 (6 bases). CDR3 length: 15 amino acids. Germline CDR1 is SGHTA and CDR2 is FQGNSA. V lost 1 base and J lost 5, with 13 bases in between.